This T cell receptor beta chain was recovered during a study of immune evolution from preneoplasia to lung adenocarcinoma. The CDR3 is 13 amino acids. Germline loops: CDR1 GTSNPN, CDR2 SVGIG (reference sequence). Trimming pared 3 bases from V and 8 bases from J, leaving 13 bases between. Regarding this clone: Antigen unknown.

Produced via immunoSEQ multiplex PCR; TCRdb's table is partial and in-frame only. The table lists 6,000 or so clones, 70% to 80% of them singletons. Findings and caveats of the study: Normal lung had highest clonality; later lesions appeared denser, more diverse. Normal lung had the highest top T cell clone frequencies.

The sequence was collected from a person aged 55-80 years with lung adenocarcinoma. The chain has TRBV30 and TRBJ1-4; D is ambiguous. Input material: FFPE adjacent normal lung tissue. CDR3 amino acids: CAWRQTGSEKLFF. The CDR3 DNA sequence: TGTGCCTGGAGACAAACGGGATCCGAAAAACTGTTTTTT.